The source of this TCR beta chain is a study of blood T cell repertoires in COVID-19. The germline V gene encodes CDR1 SGHRS and CDR2 YFSETQ. V lost 0 bases and J 0 bases, leaving 13 bases between the germline ends. The CDR3 totals 17 residues. Sequencing was performed with immunoSEQ multiplex PCR; in TCRdb, only in-frame clones are kept and a portion is missing. The data contain 300,000 to 400,000 clones, approximately 89% of them singletons. The receptor's source is a woman aged 18-35 years who had recovered from COVID-19. What was sequenced was peripheral blood. The V call is TRBV5-1, the J call TRBJ2-1; a weak D match, TRBD1 (6 bases). CDR3 in DNA: TGCGCCAGCAGCTTGGGGACAGCGGAAAACTCCTACAATGAGCAGTTCTTC. This encodes CASSLGTAENSYNEQFF.